The 7 T cell receptor beta chains given below trace back to one sample, sequenced in a study of early T cells in non-severe SARS-CoV-2 infection. TCRdb re-derived calls from the 5' RACE reads in MiXCR, one entry per CDR3 protein. The data hold nearly 110,000 distinct CDR3 sequences, with 8.5% to 14% observed a single time. Sequencing was carried out using whole blood. Receptors originate from an adult who was a healthcare worker with PCR-confirmed SARS-CoV-2 infection or an uninfected control (not recorded which).

The chain is built from TRBV3-1 and TRBJ2-7; 9 positions agree with TRBD1. The germline V gene encodes CDR1 LGHDT and CDR2 YNNKEL (reference sequence). The CDR3 runs to 14 residues. Trimming at V came to 6 bases and at J to 6 bases, leaving 9 bases not matched to a gene. The CDR3 region has the DNA TGTGCCAGCAGGCCGACAGGGGGTCGGGGCGAGCAGTACTTC. Amino acids: CASRPTGGRGEQYF.

This clonotype was found many times. The genes are TRBV12-3 or TRBV12-4 and TRBJ2-7; possible D gene TRBD1, 5 bases. Trimming shortened V by 3 bases and J by 2 bases, and 14 bases separated the two germline ends. The CDR3 totals 15 residues. DNA of the CDR3: TGTGCCAGCAGTTTGGCAGGGTTTAACCCCTACGAGCAGTACTTC. As protein: CASSLAGFNPYEQYF.

This clonotype showed up just a few times. This chain links TRBV10-2 with TRBJ2-1; the D is unclear. The CDR3 totals 14 residues. V dropped 7 bases and J dropped 3 bases, with 13 bases sitting between them. Germline V CDR1 and CDR2: WSHSY, SAAADI. CDR3 sequence reads: CASTHPGVYNEQFF. CDR3 nucleotides: TGCGCCAGCACCCACCCTGGAGTCTACAATGAGCAGTTCTTC.

This clonotype was found many times. The chain links TRBV14 to TRBJ2-7; D is possibly TRBD1 (5 bases). CDR1 is SGHDN and CDR2 is FVKESK in the germline V gene. There are 12 residues in the CDR3. The ends were cut back, 6 bases at V and 0 bases at J, with 6 bases in the middle. The CDR3 nucleotides are TGTGCCAGCAGGGACAACTCCTACGAGCAGTACTTC. Translated: CASRDNSYEQYF.

This clonotype was found many times. The J gene is TRBJ2-1, the V gene TRBV5-6; 11 positions agree with TRBD2. CDR3 size: 16 residues. Germline-derived CDR1 and CDR2 are SGHDT and YYEEEE. The ends lost 0 bases at V and 7 bases at J; junction bases unmatched: 6. CDR3 nucleotide sequence: TGTGCCAGCAGCTTGGGGGGACTAGCGGTACTTAATGAGCAGTTCTTC. Its translation is CASSLGGLAVLNEQFF. The entire variable domain, with the rest obtained from reference TRBV5-6 and TRBJ2-1, is as follows: DAGVTQSPTHLIKTRGQQVTLRCSPKSGHDTVSWYQQALGQGPQFIFQYYEEEERQRGNFPDRFSGHQFPNYSSELNVNALLLGDSALYLCASSLGGLAVLNEQFFGPGTRLTVL.

The chain has TRBV12-3 or TRBV12-4 and TRBJ1-1, with 10 bases fitting TRBD1. The V and J ends lost 8 bases and 4 bases, in that order; junction bases with no gene match: 10. This CDR3 is 15 amino acids long. CDR3 DNA: TGTGCCAGCTCCTGGGGACAGGGGTTGGGCACTGAAGCTTTCTTT. Translation: CASSWGQGLGTEAFF.

This clonotype was seen many times. The CDR3 sequence is CASSEQGTEAFF. The CDR3 nucleotides read TGTGCCAGCAGTGAACAGGGCACTGAAGCTTTCTTT. The gene calls are TRBV6-1 and TRBJ1-1, with D perhaps matching TRBD1 (5 bases). Germline assignment: CDR1 MNHNS and CDR2 SASEGT. Trimming cost V 2 bases and J 4 bases, with 5 bases left between them. The CDR3 has 12 residues.